This TCR beta chain was identified during a study of blood T cell repertoires in COVID-19. Study information: Sites across the United States, Italy and Spain contributed samples from acute and convalescent COVID-19. Sample material is recorded as cDNA or gDNA derived from T cells, B-cell-depleted T cells, or PBMCs.

Trimming removed 5 bases from V and 5 bases from J, with 6 bases in between. The CDR3 covers 11 residues. Germline V gene sequence: CDR1 SGHAT, CDR2 FQNNGV. Per the original data handling: The authors estimated nucleated cell counts from reference gene primer amplification. The data were produced by immunoSEQ multiplex PCR, yet TCRdb's version contains in-frame clones alone and is incomplete. V and J calls and clone size follow that table, whereas D and trimming were derived from the DNA. Here the sample spans 150,000 to 200,000 clones, around 86% being singletons. Material for sequencing was peripheral blood. The chain is built from TRBV11-2 and TRBJ2-5, with D unclear. This clonotype originated in a woman aged 70-85 years with COVID-19, enrolled during active disease. The CDR3 is CASSPRETQYF. The CDR3, as DNA: TGTGCCAGCAGCCCCCGGGAGACCCAGTACTTC.